These T cell receptor beta chains were read from a single sample in a study of blood T cell repertoires in COVID-19. Libraries were prepared by immunoSEQ multiplex PCR; TCRdb keeps only in-frame clonotypes and omits some of them. The table lists some 340,000 clones, around nine tenths of them singletons, with about 4% in the top ten. Source material: PBMCs or T cells enriched from blood (not recorded which). These receptor sequences come from a young woman who had been exposed to COVID-19. The CDR3 runs from the conserved cysteine through the conserved F or W. Each record gives: V gene, J gene, clone size, CDR3 protein. Not every row has a clone size; where given, it reads once, few, many or a size class.

V gene: TRBV10-3
J gene: TRBJ1-1
clone size: once
CDR3 protein: CAISALQENTEAFF

V gene: TRBV4-1
J gene: TRBJ1-1
clone size: .
CDR3 protein: CASREGGRGRRNTEAFF

V gene: TRBV7-6
J gene: TRBJ1-2
clone size: .
CDR3 protein: CASSFRTGGDYGYTF

V gene: TRBV29-1
J gene: TRBJ1-1
clone size: .
CDR3 protein: CSVEDQQGAEAFF

V gene: TRBV19
J gene: TRBJ1-4
clone size: .
CDR3 protein: CASAGSRVTNEKLFF

V gene: TRBV5-5
J gene: TRBJ1-1
clone size: .
CDR3 protein: CASSPGTAGWMNTEAFF

V gene: TRBV10-1
J gene: TRBJ1-1
clone size: .
CDR3 protein: CASSERGSGTEAFF

V gene: TRBV13
J gene: TRBJ2-5
clone size: .
CDR3 protein: CASSFIRDRGLETQYF

V gene: TRBV9
J gene: TRBJ2-3
clone size: .
CDR3 protein: CASSVGGGRGDTQYF

V gene: TRBV27
J gene: TRBJ2-3
clone size: .
CDR3 protein: CASSRSGGYISDTQYF

V gene: TRBV9
J gene: TRBJ2-7
clone size: .
CDR3 protein: CASSPQTGKLTYEQYF

V gene: TRBV11-2
J gene: TRBJ1-2
clone size: .
CDR3 protein: CASTQVRPHYGYTF

V gene: TRBV14
J gene: TRBJ2-3
clone size: .
CDR3 protein: CASSQVSGGITDTQYF

V gene: TRBV18
J gene: TRBJ2-5
clone size: once
CDR3 protein: CASSPAGALQETQYF

V gene: TRBV7-5
J gene: TRBJ2-7
clone size: .
CDR3 protein: CARSTLDRPTYEQYF

V gene: TRBV3-1/TRBV3-2
J gene: TRBJ1-1
clone size: .
CDR3 protein: CASSQQPREPWSLNTEAFF

V gene: TRBV27
J gene: TRBJ1-5
clone size: once
CDR3 protein: CASRRGGQPQHF

V gene: TRBV27
J gene: TRBJ1-1
clone size: .
CDR3 protein: CASSVTGTMNTEAFF

V gene: TRBV7-2
J gene: TRBJ2-5
clone size: .
CDR3 protein: CASSPGQAQETQYF

V gene: TRBV5-1
J gene: TRBJ2-2
clone size: .
CDR3 protein: CASSPEASGGPGSGELFF

V gene: TRBV13
J gene: TRBJ1-3
clone size: .
CDR3 protein: CASSLRSGTSSGNTIYF

V gene: TRBV5-5
J gene: TRBJ1-2
clone size: .
CDR3 protein: CASSYGQAYGYTF

V gene: TRBV10-3
J gene: TRBJ1-4
clone size: .
CDR3 protein: CAISLGQGRLNEKLFF

V gene: TRBV7-2
J gene: TRBJ2-1
clone size: .
CDR3 protein: CASSSLAGGNYNEQFF

V gene: TRBV6-5
J gene: TRBJ1-2
clone size: .
CDR3 protein: CASSHSGTELYGYTF

V gene: TRBV6-1
J gene: TRBJ1-6
clone size: .
CDR3 protein: CASSEIWRSSYNSPLHF

V gene: TRBV19
J gene: TRBJ2-3
clone size: .
CDR3 protein: CASSILAGGRVDTQYF

V gene: TRBV11-2
J gene: TRBJ1-2
clone size: .
CDR3 protein: CASSLEVGGYYGYTF

V gene: TRBV11-1
J gene: TRBJ1-2
clone size: .
CDR3 protein: CASTPGEGYGYTF

V gene: TRBV15
J gene: TRBJ2-1
clone size: .
CDR3 protein: CATSRDRWGGYEQFF

V gene: TRBV4-2
J gene: TRBJ2-1
clone size: .
CDR3 protein: CASSHLPLTSGGNNEQFF

V gene: TRBV30
J gene: TRBJ1-2
clone size: .
CDR3 protein: CAWIRQGTGYGYTF